These T cell receptor beta chains were read from a single sample in a study of cytomegalovirus exposure and HLA in healthy donors. Sequencing was performed with immunoSEQ multiplex PCR; in TCRdb, only in-frame clones are kept and a portion is missing. The table includes 140,000 or so clones, less than 85% detected once. Input material: PBMCs. The receptors derive from a man younger than 35 in good health and CMV-seropositive. The CDR3 runs from the conserved cysteine through the conserved F or W. The D gene is left open where the match is weak. Clone size, where shown, is once, few, many, or a class for clones that have expanded.

TRBV15	-	TRBJ1-1	-	TGTGCCACCAGCCGGACTGGGAACACTGAAGCTTTCTTT	CATSRTGNTEAFF
TRBV2	-	TRBJ1-5	once	TGTGCCAGCAAGACAGAGAGCAATCAGCCCCAGCATTTT	CASKTESNQPQHF
TRBV29-1	TRBD2	TRBJ2-1	few	TGCAGCGCCGGGGGGAATGAGCAGTTCTTC	CSAGGNEQFF
TRBV7-9	-	TRBJ1-3	once	TGTGCCAGCAGCCTAGGCGGTTTAGGAAACACCATATATTTT	CASSLGGLGNTIYF
TRBV5-1	-	TRBJ2-7	-	TGCGCCAGCAGCTTGGCCTTCGGGGAGCAGTACTTC	CASSLAFGEQYF
TRBV27	TRBD2	TRBJ2-7	few	TGTGCCAGCAGTTTTTTCGGGACTAGCGAGCAGTACTTC	CASSFFGTSEQYF
TRBV15	-	TRBJ1-2	few	TGTGCCACCAGCAGATTAAACAGGGATGGCTACACCTTC	CATSRLNRDGYTF
TRBV6-5	TRBD1	TRBJ2-7	-	TGTGCCAGCAAGATTGGGACAGGGCCCTACGAGCAGTACTTC	CASKIGTGPYEQYF
TRBV28	-	TRBJ2-7	-	TGTGCCAGCAGTTTTTTGTCAGTTGATTCCTACGAGCAGTACTTC	CASSFLSVDSYEQYF
TRBV14	-	TRBJ1-1	-	TGTGCCAGCAGCCAAGGGGGGGGGCGATGGACTGAAGCTTTCTTT	CASSQGGGRWTEAFF